This T cell receptor beta chain was recorded in a study of post-analysis software for immune sequencing data. Whole-study context: Recorded disease courses covered relapsing-remitting, secondary progressive and progressive-relapsing multiple sclerosis. Some patients had no subtype annotation. Findings and caveats of the study: Co-batched samples clustered tightly together by F measure. TRBV5-6, TRBV5-1 and TRBV20-1 belonged to a set of about five TRBV segments that were more frequent in patients than controls. When compared against controls, multiple sclerosis patients showed significantly lower normalized Chao1 diversity.

Each TCR beta cDNA library carried unique molecular identifiers. A population of 1 to 10 million T cells gave rise to approximately 500,000 cDNA molecules. TCRdb reanalysed the PCR reads using MiXCR and keeps one entry per CDR3 protein. The sample has about 570,000 distinct CDR3 sequences; around 34% are singletons. Germline values: CDR1 DFQATT, CDR2 SNEGSKA (reference sequence). V dropped 6 bases and J dropped 2; count of bases not matched to a gene: 11. This CDR3 comprises 16 residues. About this clonotype itself: Its antigen is currently unknown.

Sequencing input: blood. This clonotype was obtained from a girl aged 2-17 years with multiple sclerosis. V and J are TRBV20-1 and TRBJ2-1, with TRBD2 matching over 9 bases. For the CDR3, the DNA is TGCAGTGCCCCCAACCCTAGCGGGGATGCCTACAATGAGCAGTTCTTC. Translation: CSAPNPSGDAYNEQFF.